This T cell receptor (beta chain) stems from a study of blood T cells in healthy people across ages. The germline gives CDR1 SGHRS, CDR2 YFSETQ. The CDR3 spans 17 residues. V was clipped by 6 bases and J by 0 bases; unmatched bases: 13. A sample-barcoded 5' primer and a J-beta primer mix were used in a second PCR of roughly 6 to 12 cycles. TCRdb itself ran the 5' RACE reads through MiXCR, one entry per CDR3 protein. Of about 1.4 million distinct CDR3 sequences in the sample, 59% were seen once. The receptor comes from a man aged 18 to 29 in good health. J is TRBJ1-1 and V is TRBV5-1; 8 positions match TRBD1. Sequencing was done on a sample of blood. The DNA for the CDR3 is TGCGCCAGCATCGGACGGACAGGGACAAGCATGAACACTGAAGCTTTCTTT. Translation: CASIGRTGTSMNTEAFF.